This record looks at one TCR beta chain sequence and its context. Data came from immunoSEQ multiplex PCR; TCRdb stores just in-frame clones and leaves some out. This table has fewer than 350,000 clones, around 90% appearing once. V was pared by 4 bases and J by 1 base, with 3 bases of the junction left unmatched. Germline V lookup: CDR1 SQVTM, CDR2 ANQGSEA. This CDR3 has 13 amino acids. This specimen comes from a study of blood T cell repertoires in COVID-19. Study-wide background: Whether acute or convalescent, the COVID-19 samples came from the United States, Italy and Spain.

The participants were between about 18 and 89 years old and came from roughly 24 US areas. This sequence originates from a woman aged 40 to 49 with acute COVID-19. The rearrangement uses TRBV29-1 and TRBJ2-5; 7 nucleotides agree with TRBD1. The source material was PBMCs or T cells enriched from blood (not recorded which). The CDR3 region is CSVVGDSQETQYF. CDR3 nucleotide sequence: TGCAGCGTTGTGGGGGACAGCCAAGAGACCCAGTACTTC.